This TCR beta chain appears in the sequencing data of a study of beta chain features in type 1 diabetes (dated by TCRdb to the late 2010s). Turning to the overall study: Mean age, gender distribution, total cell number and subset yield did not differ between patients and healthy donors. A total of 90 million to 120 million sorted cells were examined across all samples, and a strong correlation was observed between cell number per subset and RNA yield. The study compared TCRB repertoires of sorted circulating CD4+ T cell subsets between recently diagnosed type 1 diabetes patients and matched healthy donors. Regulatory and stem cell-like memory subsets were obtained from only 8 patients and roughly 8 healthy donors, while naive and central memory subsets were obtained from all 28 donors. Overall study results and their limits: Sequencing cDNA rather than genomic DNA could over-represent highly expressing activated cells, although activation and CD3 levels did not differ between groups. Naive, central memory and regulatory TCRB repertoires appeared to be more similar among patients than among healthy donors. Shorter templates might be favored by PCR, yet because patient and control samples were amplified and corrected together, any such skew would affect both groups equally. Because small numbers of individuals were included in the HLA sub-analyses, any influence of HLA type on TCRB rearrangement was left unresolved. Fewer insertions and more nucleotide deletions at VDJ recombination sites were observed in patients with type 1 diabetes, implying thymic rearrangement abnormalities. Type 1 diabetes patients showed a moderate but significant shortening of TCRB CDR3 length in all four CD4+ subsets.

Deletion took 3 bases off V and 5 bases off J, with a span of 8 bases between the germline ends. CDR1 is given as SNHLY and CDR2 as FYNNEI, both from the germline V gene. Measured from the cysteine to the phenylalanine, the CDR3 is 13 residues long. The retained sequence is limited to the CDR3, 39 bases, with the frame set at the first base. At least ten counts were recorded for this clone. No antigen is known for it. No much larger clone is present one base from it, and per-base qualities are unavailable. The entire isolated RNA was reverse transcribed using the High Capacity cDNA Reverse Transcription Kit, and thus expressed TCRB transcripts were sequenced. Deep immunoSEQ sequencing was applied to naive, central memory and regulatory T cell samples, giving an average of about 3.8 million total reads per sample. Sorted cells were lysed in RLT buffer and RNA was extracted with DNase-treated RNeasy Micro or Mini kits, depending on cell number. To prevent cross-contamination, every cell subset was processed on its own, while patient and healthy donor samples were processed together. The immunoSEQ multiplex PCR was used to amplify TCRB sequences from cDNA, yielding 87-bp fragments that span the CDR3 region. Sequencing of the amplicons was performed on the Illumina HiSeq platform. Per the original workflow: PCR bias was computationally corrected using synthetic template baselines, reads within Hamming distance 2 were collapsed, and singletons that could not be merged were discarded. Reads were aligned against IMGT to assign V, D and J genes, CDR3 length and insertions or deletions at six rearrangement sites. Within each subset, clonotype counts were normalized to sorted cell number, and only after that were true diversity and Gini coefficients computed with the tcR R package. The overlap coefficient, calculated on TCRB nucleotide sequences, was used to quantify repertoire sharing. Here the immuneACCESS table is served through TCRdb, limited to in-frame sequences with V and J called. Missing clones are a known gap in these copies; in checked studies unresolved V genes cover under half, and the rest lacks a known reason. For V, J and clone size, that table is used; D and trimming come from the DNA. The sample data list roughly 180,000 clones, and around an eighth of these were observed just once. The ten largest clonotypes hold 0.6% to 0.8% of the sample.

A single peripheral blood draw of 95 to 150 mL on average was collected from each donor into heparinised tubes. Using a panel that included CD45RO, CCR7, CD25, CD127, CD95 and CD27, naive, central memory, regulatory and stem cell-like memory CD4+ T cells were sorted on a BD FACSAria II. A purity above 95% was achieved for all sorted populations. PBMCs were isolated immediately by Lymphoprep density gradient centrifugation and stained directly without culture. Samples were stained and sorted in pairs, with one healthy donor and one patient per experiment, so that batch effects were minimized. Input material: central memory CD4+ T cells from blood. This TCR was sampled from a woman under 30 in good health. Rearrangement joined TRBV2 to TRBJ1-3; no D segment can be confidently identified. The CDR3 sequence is CASSDGGRNTIYF. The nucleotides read TGTGCCAGCAGTGACGGAGGGCGAAACACCATATATTTT.